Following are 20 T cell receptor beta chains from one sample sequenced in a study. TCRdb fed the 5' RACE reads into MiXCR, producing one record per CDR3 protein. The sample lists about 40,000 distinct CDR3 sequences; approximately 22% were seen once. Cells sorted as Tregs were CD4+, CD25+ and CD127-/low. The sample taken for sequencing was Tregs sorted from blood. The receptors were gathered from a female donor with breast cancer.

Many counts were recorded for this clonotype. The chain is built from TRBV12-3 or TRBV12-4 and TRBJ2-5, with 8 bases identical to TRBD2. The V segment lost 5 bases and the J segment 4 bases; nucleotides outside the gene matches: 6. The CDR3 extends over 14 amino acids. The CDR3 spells CASSVVAGGETQYF. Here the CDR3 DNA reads TGTGCCAGCAGTGTAGTGGCGGGGGGAGAGACCCAGTACTTC.

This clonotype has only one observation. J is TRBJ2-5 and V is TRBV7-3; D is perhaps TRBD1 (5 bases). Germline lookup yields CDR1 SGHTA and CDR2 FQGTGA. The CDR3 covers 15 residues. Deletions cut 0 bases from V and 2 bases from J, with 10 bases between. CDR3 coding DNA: TGTGCCAGCAGCTTAACAGGACAACTACAAGAGACCCAGTACTTC. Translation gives CASSLTGQLQETQYF. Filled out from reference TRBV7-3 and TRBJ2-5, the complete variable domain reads GAGVSQTPSNKVTEKGKYVELRCDPISGHTALYWYRQSLGQGPEFLIYFQGTGAADDSGLPNDRFFAVRPEGSVSTLKIQRTERGDSAVYLCASSLTGQLQETQYFGPGTRLLVL.

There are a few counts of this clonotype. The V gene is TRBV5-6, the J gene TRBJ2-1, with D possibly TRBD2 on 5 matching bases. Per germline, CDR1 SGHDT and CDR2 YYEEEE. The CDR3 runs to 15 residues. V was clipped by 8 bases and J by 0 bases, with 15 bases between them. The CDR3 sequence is CASVLWESSYNEQFF. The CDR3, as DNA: TGTGCCAGTGTTTTGTGGGAGAGCTCCTACAATGAGCAGTTCTTC.

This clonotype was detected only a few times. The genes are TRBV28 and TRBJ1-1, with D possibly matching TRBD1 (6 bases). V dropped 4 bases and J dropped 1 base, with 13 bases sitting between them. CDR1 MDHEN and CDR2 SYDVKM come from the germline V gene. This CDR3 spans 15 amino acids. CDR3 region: CASSSTLQGNTEAFF. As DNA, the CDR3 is TGTGCCAGCAGTTCCACCTTACAGGGGAACACTGAAGCTTTCTTT.

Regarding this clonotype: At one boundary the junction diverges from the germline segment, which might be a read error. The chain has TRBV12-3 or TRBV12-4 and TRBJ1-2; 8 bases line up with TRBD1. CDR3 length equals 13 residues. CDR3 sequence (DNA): TGTACCAGCAGTTCAACAGGGGGCTATGGCTACACCTTC. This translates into CTSSSTGGYGYTF.

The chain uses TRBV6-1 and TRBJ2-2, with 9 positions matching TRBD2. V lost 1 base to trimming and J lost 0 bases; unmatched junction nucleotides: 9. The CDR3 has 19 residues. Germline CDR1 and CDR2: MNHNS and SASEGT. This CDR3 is CASSEDWTSVSPNTGELFF. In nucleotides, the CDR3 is TGTGCCAGCAGTGAAGATTGGACTAGCGTCTCCCCGAACACCGGGGAGCTGTTTTTT.

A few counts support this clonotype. Here the CDR3 reads CASSIQGFYQPQHF. Written as DNA, the CDR3 is TGTGCCAGCAGTATACAGGGATTTTATCAGCCCCAGCATTTT. This chain joins TRBV12-3 or TRBV12-4 and TRBJ1-5; D is possibly TRBD1 (6 bases). V shed 5 bases and J shed 5 bases, with 13 bases lying between them. This CDR3 contains 14 residues.

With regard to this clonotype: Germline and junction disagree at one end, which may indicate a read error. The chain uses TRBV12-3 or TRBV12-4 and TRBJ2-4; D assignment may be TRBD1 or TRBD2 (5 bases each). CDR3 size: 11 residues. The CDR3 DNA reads TGTGTCAGCACTCCGGGACGCCGGAAATACTTC. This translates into CVSTPGRRKYF.

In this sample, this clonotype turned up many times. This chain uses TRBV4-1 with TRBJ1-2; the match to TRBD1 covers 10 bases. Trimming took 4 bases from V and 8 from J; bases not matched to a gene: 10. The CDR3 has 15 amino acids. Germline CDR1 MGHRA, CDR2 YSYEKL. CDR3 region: CASSRGGTGAGGYTF. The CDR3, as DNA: TGCGCCAGCAGCCGAGGGGGGACAGGGGCGGGCGGCTACACCTTC.

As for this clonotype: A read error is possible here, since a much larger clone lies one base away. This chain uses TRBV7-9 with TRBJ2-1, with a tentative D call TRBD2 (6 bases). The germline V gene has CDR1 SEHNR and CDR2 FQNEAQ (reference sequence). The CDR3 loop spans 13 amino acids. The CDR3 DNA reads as TGTGCCAGCAACTTAGCGGCTAGTATTTTAAAGTTCTTC. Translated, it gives CASNLAASILKFF.

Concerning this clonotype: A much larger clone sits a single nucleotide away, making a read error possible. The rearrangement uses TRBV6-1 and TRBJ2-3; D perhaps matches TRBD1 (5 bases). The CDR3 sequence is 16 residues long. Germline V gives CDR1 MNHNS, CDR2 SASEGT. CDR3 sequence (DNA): TGTGTCAGCAGTGAAAGGGGTGGGCGATCCACAGATACGCAGTATTTT. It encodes CVSSERGGRSTDTQYF.

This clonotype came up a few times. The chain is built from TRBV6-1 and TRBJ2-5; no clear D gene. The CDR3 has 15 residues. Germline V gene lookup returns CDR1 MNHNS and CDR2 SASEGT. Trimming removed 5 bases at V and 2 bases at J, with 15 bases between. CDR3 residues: CASSQVAGDQETQYF. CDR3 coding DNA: TGTGCCAGCAGTCAAGTGGCAGGAGATCAAGAGACCCAGTACTTC.

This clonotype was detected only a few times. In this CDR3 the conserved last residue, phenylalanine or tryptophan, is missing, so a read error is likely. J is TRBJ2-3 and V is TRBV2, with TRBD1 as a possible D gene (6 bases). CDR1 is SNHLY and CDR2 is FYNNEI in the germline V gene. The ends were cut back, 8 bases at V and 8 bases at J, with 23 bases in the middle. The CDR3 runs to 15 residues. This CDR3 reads CASQNWDELGGTQYS. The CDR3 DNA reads TGTGCCAGCCAAAACTGGGACGAGTTAGGGGGTACGCAGTATTCT.

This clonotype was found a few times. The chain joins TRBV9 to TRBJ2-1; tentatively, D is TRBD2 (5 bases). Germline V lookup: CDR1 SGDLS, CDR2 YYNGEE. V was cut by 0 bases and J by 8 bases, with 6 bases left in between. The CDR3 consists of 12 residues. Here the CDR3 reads CASSVEGDEQFF. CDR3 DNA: TGTGCCAGCAGCGTAGAGGGAGATGAGCAGTTCTTC.

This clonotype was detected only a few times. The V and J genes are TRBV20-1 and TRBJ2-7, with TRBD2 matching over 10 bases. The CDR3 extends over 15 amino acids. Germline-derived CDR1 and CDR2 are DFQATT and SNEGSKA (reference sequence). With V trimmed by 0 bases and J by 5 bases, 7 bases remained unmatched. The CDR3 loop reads CSAREYTSGINEQYF. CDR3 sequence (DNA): TGCAGTGCTAGAGAGTACACTAGCGGGATCAACGAGCAGTACTTC.

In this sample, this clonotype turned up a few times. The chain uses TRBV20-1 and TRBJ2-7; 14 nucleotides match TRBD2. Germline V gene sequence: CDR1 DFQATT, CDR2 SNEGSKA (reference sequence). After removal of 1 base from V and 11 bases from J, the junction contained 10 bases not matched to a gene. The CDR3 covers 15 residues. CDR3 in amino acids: CSARGGLAGDYLEYF. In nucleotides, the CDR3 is TGCAGTGCTAGAGGGGGACTAGCGGGAGACTATTTGGAGTACTTC.

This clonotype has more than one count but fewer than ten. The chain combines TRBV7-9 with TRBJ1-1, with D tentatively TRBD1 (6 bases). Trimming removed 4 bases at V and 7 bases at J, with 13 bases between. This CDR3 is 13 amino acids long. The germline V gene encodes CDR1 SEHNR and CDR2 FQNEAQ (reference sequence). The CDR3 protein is CASSWKGGGEAFF. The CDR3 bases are TGTGCCAGCAGCTGGAAAGGGGGGGGTGAAGCTTTCTTT.

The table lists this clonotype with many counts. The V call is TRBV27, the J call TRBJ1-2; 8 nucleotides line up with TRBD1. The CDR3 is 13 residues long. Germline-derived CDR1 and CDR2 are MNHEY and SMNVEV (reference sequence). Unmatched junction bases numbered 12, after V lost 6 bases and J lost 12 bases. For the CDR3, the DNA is TGTGCCAGCAGCATAAAACGGACAGGGAGGGACACCTTC. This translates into CASSIKRTGRDTF.

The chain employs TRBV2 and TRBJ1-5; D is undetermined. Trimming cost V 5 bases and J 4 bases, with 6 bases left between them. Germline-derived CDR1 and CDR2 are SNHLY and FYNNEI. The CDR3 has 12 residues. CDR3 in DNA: TGTGCCAGCAGTAAGGATAATCAGCCCCAGCATTTT. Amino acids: CASSKDNQPQHF.

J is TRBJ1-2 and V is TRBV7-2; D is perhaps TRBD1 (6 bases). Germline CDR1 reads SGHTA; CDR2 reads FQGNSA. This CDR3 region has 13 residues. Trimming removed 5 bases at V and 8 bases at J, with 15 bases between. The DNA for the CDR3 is TGTGCCAGCAGCCACCGGGACAAAGAGGGCTACACCTTC. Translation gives CASSHRDKEGYTF. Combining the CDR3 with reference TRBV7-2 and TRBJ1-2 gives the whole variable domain GAGVSQSPSNKVTEKGKDVELRCDPISGHTALYWYRQSLGQGLEFLIYFQGNSAPDKSGLPSDRFSAERTGGSVSTLTIQRTQQEDSAVYLCASSHRDKEGYTFGSGTRLTVV.